A selection of T cell receptor beta chains follows, all from one sample in a study of OX40 agonist ivuxolimab in advanced cancers. TCRdb's copy holds only in-frame clones and misses some; the assay was immunoSEQ multiplex PCR. The table has 80,000 or so clones, roughly nine tenths seen once; the top ten hold 0.15% to 0.2%. The sequenced sample was CD4+ or CD8+ T cells sorted from blood, obtained in a trial of the OX40 agonist ivuxolimab. Receptors originate from an adult with an advanced solid tumor such as melanoma, head and neck, liver or kidney cancer. Both conserved end residues are part of each CDR3. The D gene is left open where the match is weak. Clone size is shown for a subset of rows, as once, few, many or a class of expanded clone.

abundance | j_gene | d_gene | v_gene | CDR3nt | CDR3aa
- | TRBJ2-5 | TRBD1 | TRBV5-1 | TGCGCCAGCAGTTTGGTCGGGACAGGGGGCATGGAGACCCAGTACTTC | CASSLVGTGGMETQYF
once | TRBJ2-5 | - | TRBV19 | TGTGCCAGTGGGTCGCGGAGACAAGAGACCCAGTACTTC | CASGSRRQETQYF
- | TRBJ2-4 | - | TRBV19 | TGTGCCAGTAGTATAGATAAGGGACCTCCTAGGGACTTC | CASSIDKGPPRDF
few | TRBJ1-5 | - | TRBV6-6 | TGTGCCAGCAGTACTAGATGGTGGGCCCAGCATTTT | CASSTRWWAQHF
- | TRBJ2-7 | - | TRBV19 | TGTGCCAGTGCTGTTAAGCAGGGCCCTTACGAGCAGTACTTC | CASAVKQGPYEQYF
- | TRBJ2-5 | TRBD1 | TRBV11-2 | TGTGCCAGCAGCCCCGACAGGGGGCGGGGGGAGACCCAGTACTTC | CASSPDRGRGETQYF
- | TRBJ1-4 | - | TRBV5-1 | TGCGCCAGCAGCTTGGGCGGGGATGAAAAACTGTTTTTT | CASSLGGDEKLFF
- | TRBJ2-7 | TRBD1 | TRBV28 | TGTGCCAGCAGTGGGACAGCTTACGAGCAGTACTTC | CASSGTAYEQYF
- | TRBJ2-3 | TRBD2 | TRBV9 | TGTGCCAGCAACGCCGGGACTAGCGGGGGGGCCGGCACAGATACGCAGTATTTT | CASNAGTSGGAGTDTQYF
- | TRBJ2-5 | - | TRBV30 | TGTGCCTGGAGTGGAGTAGGAAACCCGCGAGAGACCCAGTACTTC | CAWSGVGNPRETQYF
few | TRBJ1-5 | - | TRBV19 | TGTGCCAGTAGTATCGTGGGTAGCAATCAGCCCCAGCATTTT | CASSIVGSNQPQHF
few | TRBJ1-5 | - | TRBV6-1 | TGTGCCAGCAGTGAATATCAGGGTCAGCCCCAGCATTTT | CASSEYQGQPQHF
once | TRBJ2-1 | - | TRBV6-6 | TGTGCCAGCAGGCAGGGAAGCGCTTACAATGAGCAGTTCTTC | CASRQGSAYNEQFF
- | TRBJ2-1 | - | TRBV4-1 | TGCGCCAGCAGCGGGATCAGCTCCTACAATGAGCAGTTCTTC | CASSGISSYNEQFF
- | TRBJ1-5 | - | TRBV5-1 | TGCGCCAGCAGCTTGGACGGTGTTCTATCGCCCCAGCATTTT | CASSLDGVLSPQHF
- | TRBJ2-4 | - | TRBV11-2 | TGTGCCAGCAGCCCGTCTCTAGCGGCCAAAAACATTCAGTACTTC | CASSPSLAAKNIQYF
- | TRBJ1-1 | TRBD1 | TRBV6-1 | TGTGCCAGCAGACGGACAGGTACTACTGAAGCTTTCTTT | CASRRTGTTEAFF
- | TRBJ1-1 | - | TRBV10-3 | TGTGCCACCGAGGGGCAGGGATCGGGCACTGAAGCTTTCTTT | CATEGQGSGTEAFF
- | TRBJ2-1 | - | TRBV9 | TGTGCCAGCAGCGTATCGACCGGCCTGGGCGATGAGCAGTTCTTC | CASSVSTGLGDEQFF
- | TRBJ1-2 | TRBD1 | TRBV6-6 | TGTGCCAGCAGTTACGGTCCGACAGGGGGCGGCTATGGCTACACCTTC | CASSYGPTGGGYGYTF
- | TRBJ2-1 | TRBD2 | TRBV6-6 | TGTGCCAGCAGGAATAGCGGGAGAGGCCACAATGAGCAGTTCTTC | CASRNSGRGHNEQFF
- | TRBJ1-1 | - | TRBV29-1 | TGCAGGACGACAAGCACGGTGCTCGGGGACACTGAAGCTTTCTTT | CRTTSTVLGDTEAFF
- | TRBJ1-6 | TRBD1 | TRBV30 | TGTGCCTGGAGTGTACCAGGGGGAAATTCACCCCTCCACTTT | CAWSVPGGNSPLHF
once | TRBJ2-7 | - | TRBV5-4 | TGTGCCAGCAGCTTGGATCCGGCCTACGAGCAGTACTTC | CASSLDPAYEQYF
- | TRBJ2-7 | - | TRBV30 | TGTGCCTGGAGGGGACGGGTGGGGTACGAGCAGTACTTC | CAWRGRVGYEQYF
once | TRBJ1-2 | - | TRBV30 | TGTGCCTCAAAACCCCCAGGCTACTATGGCTACACCTTC | CASKPPGYYGYTF
once | TRBJ1-2 | - | TRBV2 | TGTGCCAGCAGTGCTCAACAAACGAATGGCTACACCTTC | CASSAQQTNGYTF
- | TRBJ2-1 | TRBD2 | TRBV18 | TGTGCCAGCTCACCACCGCTAGCGGGAGTACACAATGAGCAGTTCTTC | CASSPPLAGVHNEQFF
once | TRBJ2-3 | - | TRBV5-1 | TGCGCCAGCAGCTTACAGGGAAGCGGCACAGATACGCAGTATTTT | CASSLQGSGTDTQYF
- | TRBJ2-3 | TRBD2 | TRBV6-4 | TGTGCCATCCGGACTAGCGGGGGGGGAGATACGCAGTATTTT | CAIRTSGGGDTQYF
- | TRBJ2-3 | - | TRBV5-1 | TGCGCCAGCAGCTTGGACGGGCGGAACACAGATACGCAGTATTTT | CASSLDGRNTDTQYF
- | TRBJ2-2 | TRBD2 | TRBV5-1 | TGCGCCAGCAGCTTGTTTTCGGCGGGAGCGAACACCGGGGAGCTGTTTTTT | CASSLFSAGANTGELFF
- | TRBJ1-6 | - | TRBV19 | TGTGCCAGTAGCTCATTGACAGCAAATAATTCACCCCTCCACTTT | CASSSLTANNSPLHF
- | TRBJ1-4 | - | TRBV7-9 | TGTGCCAGCAGCCCTTGGGACACTGAAAAACTGTTTTTT | CASSPWDTEKLFF
- | TRBJ1-1 | - | TRBV18 | TGTGCCAGTTTGGATAGGAGCATGAACACTGAAGCTTTCTTT | CASLDRSMNTEAFF
once | TRBJ2-7 | - | TRBV30 | TGTGCCTGGAGTTCTAGACCATCCCACGAGCAGTACTTC | CAWSSRPSHEQYF
- | TRBJ1-1 | - | TRBV19 | TGTGCCAGTAGTTTTGCCTGGGACGCTGAAGCTTTCTTT | CASSFAWDAEAFF
- | TRBJ2-3 | TRBD2 | TRBV6-1 | TGTGCCAGCAGGCTAGCGGGAGTAAACACAGATACGCAGTATTTT | CASRLAGVNTDTQYF
- | TRBJ2-7 | TRBD1 | TRBV5-1 | TGCGCCAGCGGTCTCTCGGGACAGCTCTACGAGCAGTACTTC | CASGLSGQLYEQYF
- | TRBJ2-7 | - | TRBV19 | TGTGCCAGTTCTCACTCCTACGAGCAGTACTTC | CASSHSYEQYF
- | TRBJ2-1 | - | TRBV30 | TGTGCCTGGAACACTCAAGCGGGTACGAGGCAGTTCTTC | CAWNTQAGTRQFF
few | TRBJ1-2 | - | TRBV27 | TGTGCCAGCAGTTTATCAGGGGCAGGCTACACCTTC | CASSLSGAGYTF
- | TRBJ2-2 | - | TRBV6-1 | TGTGCCAGCGGACACCCTACCGGGGAGCTGTTTTTT | CASGHPTGELFF
- | TRBJ2-2 | TRBD2 | TRBV2 | TGTGCCAGCGGACGGGGGGCCGGGGAGCTGTTTTTT | CASGRGAGELFF
- | TRBJ2-7 | - | TRBV7-7 | TGTGCCAGCAGCTCTGTGCGGCGCCTACCCTCCTACGAGCAGTACTTC | CASSSVRRLPSYEQYF
- | TRBJ1-2 | - | TRBV6-1 | TGTGCCAGCAGCCCCCCGGGGCGGGAAGGCTACACCTTC | CASSPPGREGYTF
- | TRBJ2-7 | - | TRBV28 | TGTGCCACTTCCGGAGCCTACGAGCAGTACTTC | CATSGAYEQYF
- | TRBJ1-5 | - | TRBV30 | TGTGCCTGGAGTGCGGTTAAGGGCTCTCAGCCCCAGCATTTT | CAWSAVKGSQPQHF
- | TRBJ2-7 | TRBD2 | TRBV9 | TGTGCCAGCAGCCCGAGGACTAGCGGGGCTTACGAGCAGTACTTC | CASSPRTSGAYEQYF
- | TRBJ2-2 | - | TRBV4-2 | TGTGCCAGCAGCCAAGTCTTAAACAGTCTTACCGGGGAGCTGTTTTTT | CASSQVLNSLTGELFF
- | TRBJ1-6 | - | TRBV6-1 | TGTGCCAGCACAGAAATGTCAGGGAACAATTCACCCCTCCACTTT | CASTEMSGNNSPLHF
- | TRBJ2-7 | - | TRBV2 | TGTGCCAGCTCCGAGGAGGCAATCCCCGCCTACGAGCAGTACTTC | CASSEEAIPAYEQYF
- | TRBJ1-5 | TRBD1 | TRBV19 | TGTGCCAGTAGAGACAGGGGAGGTGAGAGCAATCAGCCCCAGCATTTT | CASRDRGGESNQPQHF
- | TRBJ2-7 | - | TRBV5-1 | TGCGCCAGCACCGTAACAGGGAACGAGCAGTACTTC | CASTVTGNEQYF